The 8 T cell receptor beta chains presented below share a single source sample, sequenced in a study of T cells after yellow fever vaccination. One entry per CDR3 protein results from TCRdb running MiXCR on the 5' RACE reads. There are hundreds of thousands of distinct CDR3 sequences in the sample; approximately 12% occur only once, and roughly an eighth lies in the top ten. The sample consisted of PBMCs, taken on the day of the yellow fever booster vaccination. The source is a man aged 30-40 years who received the YFV17D yellow fever vaccine.

V usage is TRBV4-3 and J usage is TRBJ1-2, with a possible D match to TRBD1 (6 bases). CDR1 and CDR2 (germline): LGHNA, YSLEER. The CDR3 contains 14 residues. The V gene lost 4 bases and the J gene lost 3 bases, with 12 bases spanning the gap. The CDR3 here is CASSRRTADYGYTF. CDR3 DNA: TGCGCCAGCAGCCGCCGGACAGCCGACTATGGCTACACCTTC.

This clonotype came up a few times. The CDR3 spells CSVRPDYGYTF. The CDR3 bases are TGCAGTGTTAGGCCGGACTATGGCTACACCTTC. This chain links TRBV20-1 with TRBJ1-2, with D hard to call. The V end lost 7 bases, the J end lost 3 bases, and 9 bases lay between the germline ends. CDR1 is DFQATT, CDR2 SNEGSKA, per germline (reference sequence). This CDR3 region has 11 residues.

This clonotype was observed a handful of times. The gene calls are TRBV20-1 and TRBJ2-1; TRBD2 aligns across 9 bases. The CDR3 runs to 14 residues. Germline CDR1 and CDR2: DFQATT and SNEGSKA (reference sequence). With V trimmed by 6 bases and J by 4 bases, 7 bases remained unmatched. CDR3 sequence: CSALPSGKYNEQFF. As DNA, the CDR3 is TGCAGTGCCTTACCTAGCGGGAAGTACAATGAGCAGTTCTTC.

The rearrangement joins TRBV11-1 to TRBJ1-4; D ambiguous. The CDR3 length is 20 residues. Between the trimmed V and J ends, which lost 0 bases and 11 bases, there was a span of 31 bases. The V gene's germline CDR1 is SGHAT and CDR2 FQDESV (reference sequence). CDR3 loop: CASSLARGRTLRAAELKLFF. The CDR3 DNA sequence: TGTGCCAGCAGCTTAGCGCGTGGAAGGACCCTTAGGGCGGCGGAACTTAAACTGTTTTTT.

CDR3 residues: CASSPGVAGESYEQYF. The CDR3 bases are TGTGCCAGCTCACCGGGGGTGGCCGGCGAATCCTACGAGCAGTACTTC. This sequence joins TRBV18 and TRBJ2-7; D is possibly TRBD1 or TRBD2 (5 bases each). There are 16 residues in the CDR3. V was cut by 3 bases and J by 1 base, with 16 bases left in between. Per germline, CDR1 KGHSH and CDR2 LQKENI.

V usage is TRBV2 and J usage is TRBJ2-2; tentatively, D is TRBD2 (6 bases). CDR1 is SNHLY, CDR2 FYNNEI, per germline. V lost 5 bases and J lost 7, with 11 bases in between. This CDR3 is 13 amino acids long. CDR3 residues: CASSRLDRGELFF. The DNA of the CDR3 is TGTGCCAGCAGTCGACTAGATCGCGGGGAGCTGTTTTTT.

The chain joins TRBV29-1 to TRBJ2-7; D gene unclear. The germline V gene has CDR1 SQVTM and CDR2 ANQGSEA. The CDR3 totals 11 residues. V was shortened by 3 bases and J by 0 bases, with 3 bases between the two germline ends. This CDR3 is CSVDNSYEQYF. CDR3 DNA sequence: TGCAGCGTTGACAACTCCTACGAGCAGTACTTC.

In nucleotides, the CDR3 is TGTGCCAGCAGCGTAGTTCCCGAGCCCTACGAGCAGTACTTC. It translates to CASSVVPEPYEQYF. The chain joins TRBV9 to TRBJ2-7; D gene uncertain. In germline, CDR1 is SGDLS, CDR2 YYNGEE. Trimming left V 0 bases short and J 2 bases short, with 9 bases between. This CDR3 contains 14 residues.